This T cell receptor beta chain appears in the sequencing data of a study of blood T cells in healthy people across ages. For the second PCR, which ran for roughly 7 to 11 cycles, a sample-barcoded 5' primer and a J-beta primer mix were used. Every sample gave at least 2.5 million paired-end reads containing CDR3. Each CDR3 protein is one row after TCRdb ran MiXCR on the 5' RACE reads. The profile shows approximately 600,000 distinct CDR3 sequences, about 54% of them singletons. This clonotype was seen a handful of times. The TCR was taken from a man between 60 and 70 years old in good health. Sequenced input: blood.

The DNA for the CDR3 is TGTGCCATCAGTGAGTCGAATAGTGAGACCCAGTACTTC. Amino acid sequence: CAISESNSETQYF. This chain links TRBV10-3 with TRBJ2-5; D not certain. CDR3 size: 13 residues. CDR1 and CDR2 from the germline V gene are ENHRY and SYGVKD. Trimming stripped 0 bases from V and 5 bases from J, with 7 bases between.